Presented here are 15 T cell receptor beta chains from one specimen sequenced in a study of neoadjuvant anti-PD-1 for oral cavity cancer. Clones were sequenced by immunoSEQ multiplex PCR, and TCRdb holds only the in-frame ones, with some missing. The sample holds over 10,000 clones; 65% to 75% are singletons and the top ten take around 2.2%. This specimen consisted of PBMCs, obtained before nivolumab (anti-PD-1) treatment. The source of these receptors is a person between 35 and 79 years old with oral cavity squamous cell carcinoma.

The chain employs TRBV5-1 and TRBJ2-2; D call uncertain. The germline V gene encodes CDR1 SGHRS and CDR2 YFSETQ. V lost 4 bases to trimming and J lost 7 bases, with 14 bases between them. The CDR3 spans 14 residues. Written as DNA, the CDR3 is TGCGCCAGCAGCCTAAGACCCGGTGGCGGGGAGCTGTTTTTT. Encoded protein: CASSLRPGGGELFF.

The chain recombines TRBV5-4 with TRBJ1-1, with D tentatively TRBD1 (5 bases). The CDR3 contains 13 residues. Germline loops: CDR1 SGHNT, CDR2 YYREEE (reference sequence). V was shortened by 4 bases and J by 1 base, with 8 bases between the two germline ends. CDR3 sequence (DNA): TGTGCCAGCAGCCTACAGGCGAACACTGAAGCTTTCTTT. It translates to CASSLQANTEAFF.

The chain couples TRBV5-4 to TRBJ2-1, with D unclear. Germline V gene sequence: CDR1 SGHNT, CDR2 YYREEE (reference sequence). The length of the CDR3 is 15 residues. Trimming stripped 5 bases from V and 4 bases from J, with 16 bases between. The CDR3 protein is CASSHRVAAYNEQFF. Written as DNA, the CDR3 is TGTGCCAGCAGTCATCGGGTAGCAGCGTACAATGAGCAGTTCTTC.

This clone has a handful of counts. The rearrangement links TRBV5-1 to TRBJ2-3; D not resolved. CDR1 is SGHRS, CDR2 YFSETQ, per germline. V gave up 2 bases and J gave up 2 bases, with 9 bases separating them. The length of the CDR3 is 14 residues. CDR3 sequence reads: CASSFDLPTDTQYF. The CDR3 nucleotides read TGCGCCAGCAGCTTCGACTTGCCCACAGATACGCAGTATTTT.

The rearrangement joins TRBV5-1 to TRBJ1-1; 9 nucleotides match TRBD1. Germline V gene lookup returns CDR1 SGHRS and CDR2 YFSETQ. There are 14 residues in the CDR3. With V trimmed by 5 bases and J by 1 base, 3 bases remained unmatched. CDR3 in amino acids: CASRRQGENTEAFF. The CDR3 DNA reads TGCGCCAGCAGGAGACAGGGGGAGAACACTGAAGCTTTCTTT.

The chain recombines TRBV5-1 with TRBJ1-4, with D possibly TRBD1 on 5 matching bases. V was trimmed by 0 bases and J by 5 bases, leaving 11 bases between them. Germline V gene lookup returns CDR1 SGHRS and CDR2 YFSETQ. The CDR3 runs 15 residues. CDR3 in DNA: TGCGCCAGCAGCTTGGTCCCGGGGCTCAATGAAAAACTGTTTTTT. It specifies CASSLVPGLNEKLFF. The full variable domain, rest sourced from reference TRBV5-1 and TRBJ1-4, is KAGVTQTPRYLIKTRGQQVTLSCSPISGHRSVSWYQQTPGQGLQFLFEYFSETQRNKGNFPGRFSGRQFSNSRSEMNVSTLELGDSALYLCASSLVPGLNEKLFFGSGTQLSVL.

J is TRBJ2-2 and V is TRBV5-8; 8 bases are shared with TRBD2. Germline CDR1 SGHTS, CDR2 YDEGEE. The CDR3 spans 18 residues. The trim removed 0 bases at V and 0 bases at J, leaving 7 bases unmatched. CDR3 coding DNA: TGTGCCAGCAGCTTGGCCAGGGTAGCGGGGTCGAACACCGGGGAGCTGTTTTTT. It is translated as CASSLARVAGSNTGELFF.

This chain connects TRBV5-1 to TRBJ2-5; TRBD1 matches 7 bases. CDR3 length: 16 residues. Germline V CDR1 and CDR2: SGHRS, YFSETQ. The V and J ends lost 4 bases and 1 base, in that order; junction bases with no gene match: 10. CDR3 DNA: TGCGCCAGCAGCCCCACGAGGGGGCCTATCCAAGAGACCCAGTACTTC. Translated, it gives CASSPTRGPIQETQYF.

The genes are TRBV6-1 and TRBJ1-2; maybe TRBD1 (5 bases). Germline-derived CDR1 and CDR2 are MNHNS and SASEGT. V lost 6 bases to trimming and J lost 5 bases, with 22 bases between them. CDR3 length equals 16 residues. As DNA, the CDR3 is TGTGCCAGCAGCGAATCCCATGGGGGAGGATGGTATGGCTACACCTTC. Residues: CASSESHGGGWYGYTF.

The chain recombines TRBV28 with TRBJ2-3; 16 nucleotides match TRBD2. The CDR3 spans 19 residues. Germline CDR1 reads MDHEN; CDR2 reads SYDVKM. With V trimmed by 6 bases and J by 6 bases, 15 bases remained unmatched. CDR3 sequence (DNA): TGTGCCAGCAGCCCCTTGAGGGGACTAGCGGGAGGGGCCCAGGATACGCAGTATTTT. As protein: CASSPLRGLAGGAQDTQYF.

This clone has more than one count but fewer than ten. V gene TRBV6-4 combines with J gene TRBJ1-2; perhaps TRBD1 as D (6 bases). From germline, CDR1 is MRHNA and CDR2 SNTAGT. The CDR3 totals 13 residues. Trimming removed 4 bases from V and 4 bases from J, with 10 bases in between. The CDR3 is CASSAQGGYGYTF. CDR3 in DNA: TGTGCCAGCAGTGCACAGGGCGGCTATGGCTACACCTTC.

The J gene is TRBJ1-2, the V gene TRBV7-9; no clear D. The CDR3 is made up of 13 amino acids. From germline, CDR1 is SEHNR and CDR2 FQNEAQ (reference sequence). Trimming stripped 1 base from V and 8 bases from J, with 11 bases between. The chain's CDR3 is CASSLDGVQGYTF. CDR3 sequence (DNA): TGTGCCAGCAGCTTAGATGGAGTCCAGGGCTACACCTTC. The full variable domain, in which reference TRBV7-9 and TRBJ1-2 provide the parts outside the CDR3, is DTGVSQNPRHKITKRGQNVTFRCDPISEHNRLYWYRQTLGQGPEFLTYFQNEAQLEKSRLLSDRFSAERPKGSFSTLEIQRTEQGDSAMYLCASSLDGVQGYTFGSGTRLTVV.

V is TRBV7-6 and J is TRBJ2-2, with TRBD1 as a possible D gene (6 bases). Trimming stripped 2 bases from V and 3 bases from J, with 10 bases between. The CDR3 consists of 15 residues. From germline, CDR1 is SGHVS and CDR2 FNYEAQ. The DNA for the CDR3 is TGTGCCAGCAGCTTACAGGGGTCGGACACCGGGGAGCTGTTTTTT. Protein product: CASSLQGSDTGELFF.

V gene TRBV6-1 combines with J gene TRBJ2-4; no definite D call. Germline V gene lookup returns CDR1 MNHNS and CDR2 SASEGT. This CDR3 comprises 23 residues. V was clipped by 0 bases and J by 2 bases, with 32 bases between them. The DNA for the CDR3 is TGTGCCAGCAGTGAAGCGCGTCTGGTGGGTTCGCCCCCACCGATAAAGCCCAAAAACATTCAGTACTTC. Encoded protein: CASSEARLVGSPPPIKPKNIQYF.

V usage is TRBV7-9 and J usage is TRBJ2-1; 7 nucleotides align to TRBD2. The CDR3 sequence is 16 residues long. In germline, CDR1 is SEHNR, CDR2 FQNEAQ (reference sequence). V gave up 4 bases and J gave up 0 bases; unmatched junction bases: 6. As DNA, the CDR3 is TGTGCCAGCAGCTCCGGGAGGCGAAGCTCCTACAATGAGCAGTTCTTC. Its protein is CASSSGRRSSYNEQFF.